The rows below give T cell receptor beta chains drawn from one sample of a study of chemoradiotherapy in HPV16-positive cancers. Method: immunoSEQ multiplex PCR; TCRdb's copy keeps in-frame clones and lacks some. The table lists under 1,500 clones, 43% of them singletons. Sample collection was performed from a patient who underwent chemoradiotherapy. These receptors all come from a human donor with HPV-associated anogenital cancer. CDR3s include the opening cysteine and the closing phenylalanine or tryptophan. D genes are given only for firm matches. Not every row has a clone size; where given, it reads once, few, many or a size class.

J gene,clone size,D gene,V gene,CDR3 DNA,CDR3 protein
TRBJ1-2,.,.,TRBV27,TGTGCCAGCAGTCCTACCCTCGCTGGGGGCTACACCTTC,CASSPTLAGGYTF
TRBJ1-1,.,.,TRBV2,TGTGCCAGCAGTGATCGGGAGAACACTGAAGCTTTCTTT,CASSDRENTEAFF
TRBJ2-7,few,.,TRBV30,TGTGCCTGGAGTGAAGACAGCTACGAGCAGTACTTC,CAWSEDSYEQYF
TRBJ2-2,large,.,TRBV5-1,TGCGCCAGCAGCTTGGACCCCGGGACAATCGCGAACACCGGGGAGCTGTTTTTT,CASSLDPGTIANTGELFF
TRBJ2-1,.,TRBD2,TRBV11-2,TGTGCCAGCAGCACGAACGGACTAGCGGCCTACAATGAGCAGTTCTTC,CASSTNGLAAYNEQFF
TRBJ2-2,.,TRBD1,TRBV29-1,TGCAGCGTTGATGGGACAGGGAACACCGGGGAGCTGTTCTTT,CSVDGTGNTGELFF
TRBJ1-1,few,.,TRBV5-4,TGTGCCAGCAGCTTGTATTCGCCAGGGTGGACCACTGAAGCTTTCTTT,CASSLYSPGWTTEAFF
TRBJ2-7,few,.,TRBV2,TGTGCCAGCAGTGAAGGACCTAGCAGGTTCTACGAGCAGTACTTC,CASSEGPSRFYEQYF
TRBJ1-1,.,.,TRBV5-1,TGCGCCAGCAGCTTTACGGGTGTGAAGAACACTGAAGCTTTCTTT,CASSFTGVKNTEAFF
TRBJ1-2,.,TRBD1,TRBV29-1,TGCAGCGTTGAAGTCGGACAGGGGGCATATGGCTACACCTTC,CSVEVGQGAYGYTF
TRBJ2-3,few,.,TRBV11-2,TGTGCCAGCAGCAAAGGGCAGGGGTCAGATACGCAGTATTTT,CASSKGQGSDTQYF
TRBJ1-2,.,.,TRBV21-1,TGTGCCAGCAGCAAACCCGGGCAGTCTAACTATGGCTACACCTTC,CASSKPGQSNYGYTF